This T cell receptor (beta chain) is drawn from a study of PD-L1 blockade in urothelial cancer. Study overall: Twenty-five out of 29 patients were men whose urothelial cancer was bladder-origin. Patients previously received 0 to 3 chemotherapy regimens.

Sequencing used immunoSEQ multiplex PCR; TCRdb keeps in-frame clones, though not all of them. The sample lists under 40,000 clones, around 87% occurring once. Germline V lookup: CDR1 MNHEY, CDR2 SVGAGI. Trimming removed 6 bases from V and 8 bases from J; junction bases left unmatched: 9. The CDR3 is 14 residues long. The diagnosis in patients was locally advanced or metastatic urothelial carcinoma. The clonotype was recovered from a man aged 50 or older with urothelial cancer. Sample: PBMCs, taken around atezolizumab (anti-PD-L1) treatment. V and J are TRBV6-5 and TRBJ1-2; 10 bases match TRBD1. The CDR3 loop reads CASSRDRGPGGYTF. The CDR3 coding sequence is TGTGCCAGCAGCCGAGACAGGGGGCCGGGCGGCTACACCTTC.